The 18 T cell receptor beta chains below all came from one sample that was sequenced in a study of CD8 T cells in Susac syndrome. An amount of RNA that ranged from roughly 0.45 to 1 ug was reverse transcribed with random hexamers. MiXCR, applied by TCRdb to the immunoSEQ multiplex PCR reads, yields one record per CDR3 protein. Among over 100,000 distinct CDR3 sequences, approximately 96% were seen once, and the ten largest hold around 0.1%. The sequenced sample was CD4+ T cells from PBMCs. Receptor source: a human donor in good health.

The chain has TRBV5-1 and TRBJ2-2; TRBD1 agrees at 9 bases. The trim removed 3 bases at V and 7 bases at J, leaving 7 bases unmatched. The CDR3 contains 15 residues. Germline values: CDR1 SGHRS, CDR2 YFSETQ. The CDR3 is CASSSGTGIDGELFF. In DNA, the CDR3 is TGCGCCAGCAGCTCCGGGACAGGGATTGACGGGGAGCTGTTTTTT.

The rearrangement links TRBV20-1 to TRBJ2-1, with TRBD2 matching over 9 bases. The germline gives CDR1 DFQATT, CDR2 SNEGSKA (reference sequence). V lost 5 bases, J lost 6 bases, and 14 bases stayed unmatched. The CDR3 length is 16 residues. CDR3 sequence (DNA): TGCAGTGCTCCCCTCGGGGCGGGGGGGAACTTCAATGAGCAGTTCTTC. Protein sequence: CSAPLGAGGNFNEQFF.

This clonotype was counted a single time. The rearrangement joins TRBV24-1 to TRBJ2-5, with D possibly being TRBD1 (5 bases). The V gene lost 3 bases and the J gene lost 4 bases, with 14 bases spanning the gap. The CDR3 loop spans 15 amino acids. Germline CDR1 and CDR2: KGHDR and SFDVKD. The CDR3: CATSDPAFQGETQYF. The CDR3 coding sequence is TGTGCCACCAGTGATCCCGCCTTTCAGGGAGAGACCCAGTACTTC.

This clonotype has a single count. The J gene is TRBJ2-7, the V gene TRBV7-8; possibly TRBD2 for D (5 bases). The CDR3 loop spans 11 amino acids. The V end was cut by 8 bases, the J end by 0 bases, with 5 bases between. Germline V gene data show CDR1 as SGHVS and CDR2 as FQNEAQ. The CDR3 spells CASGLSYEQYF. The CDR3 DNA reads as TGTGCCAGCGGACTCTCCTACGAGCAGTACTTC. Full variable domain (outside the CDR3, taken from reference TRBV7-8 and TRBJ2-7): GAGVSQSPRYKVAKRGQDVALRCDPISGHVSLFWYQQALGQGPEFLTYFQNEAQLDKSGLPSDRFFAERPEGSVSTLKIQRTQQEDSAVYLCASGLSYEQYFGPGTRLTVT.

This rearrangement joins TRBV20-1 to TRBJ1-1; no clear D. Trimming cost V 4 bases and J 5 bases, with 14 bases left between them. The germline V gene encodes CDR1 DFQATT and CDR2 SNEGSKA (reference sequence). The CDR3 loop spans 13 amino acids. Written as DNA, the CDR3 is TGCAGTGCTACTTCCGCCGGTTGGACTGAAGCTTTCTTT. Its translation: CSATSAGWTEAFF.

The chain combines TRBV30 with TRBJ1-2; D not certain. The V gene's germline CDR1 is GTSNPN and CDR2 SVGIG (reference sequence). This CDR3 region has 13 residues. V was pared by 0 bases and J by 4 bases, with 9 bases between. The CDR3, as DNA: TGTGCCTGGAGTGTACATGGCGCCTATGGCTACACCTTC. Protein product: CAWSVHGAYGYTF.

This chain links TRBV6-5 with TRBJ2-3; TRBD2 matches 10 bases. This CDR3 contains 17 residues. Trimming cost V 0 bases and J 0 bases; bases outside gene matches: 3. Germline CDR1 is MNHEY and CDR2 is SVGAGI. In nucleotides, the CDR3 is TGTGCCAGCAGTTACTCGAAACTAGCGGGAAGCACAGATACGCAGTATTTT. Its translation is CASSYSKLAGSTDTQYF.

The chain couples TRBV3-1 to TRBJ2-1, with 8 nucleotides matching TRBD2. In germline, CDR1 is LGHDT, CDR2 YNNKEL (reference sequence). The J segment lost 7 bases and the V segment lost 0 bases, leaving 8 bases of the junction unmatched. The CDR3 runs to 16 residues. The CDR3 spells CASSQDRRGGWNEQFF. As DNA, the CDR3 is TGTGCCAGCAGCCAAGATCGGCGCGGGGGGTGGAATGAGCAGTTCTTC.

The chain couples TRBV3-1 to TRBJ2-5; D might be TRBD1 (5 bases). The CDR3 runs to 16 residues. The V gene's germline CDR1 is LGHDT and CDR2 YNNKEL (reference sequence). V lost 4 bases, J lost 5 bases, and 20 bases lay in between. The CDR3 nucleotides are TGTGCCAGCAGCCCTCGGAAGGGGATGGGTTGGGAGACCCAGTACTTC. It codes for CASSPRKGMGWETQYF.

The V call is TRBV20-1, the J call TRBJ2-1; 8 positions match TRBD2. Germline V gives CDR1 DFQATT, CDR2 SNEGSKA (reference sequence). The CDR3 runs 16 residues. Unmatched junction bases numbered 12, after V lost 3 bases and J lost 5 bases. Written as DNA, the CDR3 is TGCAGTGCTAGGTCGAGAGGGAGCGGGAGCGACAATGAGCAGTTCTTC. It yields the protein CSARSRGSGSDNEQFF.

V usage is TRBV7-9 and J usage is TRBJ2-3; TRBD2 aligns across 9 bases. V lost 4 bases and J lost 1; bases outside the gene matches: 6. There are 16 residues in the CDR3. Germline V gene data show CDR1 as SEHNR and CDR2 as FQNEAQ (reference sequence). This CDR3 is CASSYLSGGRTDTQYF. For the CDR3, the DNA is TGTGCCAGCAGCTACCTTAGCGGGGGACGCACAGATACGCAGTATTTT.

This clonotype was recorded only once. The chain combines TRBV4-1 with TRBJ2-1, with D unresolved. The germline gives CDR1 MGHRA, CDR2 YSYEKL. The V end was cut by 2 bases, the J end by 5 bases, with 10 bases between. This CDR3 has 14 amino acids. As DNA, the CDR3 is TGCGCCAGCAGCCAAAGGACCGGTCACAATGAGCAGTTCTTC. Translation: CASSQRTGHNEQFF.

The V and J genes are TRBV2 and TRBJ2-1; TRBD1 aligns across 7 bases. The V and J ends lost 7 bases and 2 bases, in that order; junction bases with no gene match: 5. Germline lookup yields CDR1 SNHLY and CDR2 FYNNEI. The CDR3 loop spans 14 amino acids. As DNA, the CDR3 is TGTGCCAGCAAATTTGACAGGGCCTACAATGAGCAGTTCTTC. This sequence encodes CASKFDRAYNEQFF.

V and J are TRBV15 and TRBJ1-4; perhaps TRBD1 as D (6 bases). There are 16 residues in the CDR3. Trimming pared 2 bases from V and 0 bases from J, leaving 10 bases between. Germline V gene data show CDR1 as LNHNV and CDR2 as YYDKDF (reference sequence). CDR3 sequence: CATSRQGRATNEKLFF. For the CDR3, the DNA is TGTGCCACCAGCAGACAGGGGAGAGCAACTAATGAAAAACTGTTTTTT.

The V gene is TRBV29-1, the J gene TRBJ2-7; D might be TRBD2 (8 bases). Trimming removed 7 bases at V and 1 base at J, with 17 bases between. Germline assignment: CDR1 SQVTM and CDR2 ANQGSEA. This CDR3 is built from 14 residues. CDR3 residues: CSARQGLVSYEQYF. CDR3 nucleotide sequence: TGCAGCGCGAGACAGGGACTAGTATCCTACGAGCAGTACTTC.

V is TRBV9 and J is TRBJ2-3, with 7 bases identical to TRBD1. The germline V gene has CDR1 SGDLS and CDR2 YYNGEE. The CDR3 contains 15 residues. Trimming removed 3 bases from V and 7 bases from J; junction bases left unmatched: 11. Here the CDR3 reads CASSARQGGVNTQYF. The CDR3, as DNA: TGTGCCAGCAGCGCCCGACAGGGTGGCGTGAATACGCAGTATTTT.

The J gene is TRBJ2-7, the V gene TRBV27; a weak D match, TRBD2 (6 bases). Per the germline V gene, CDR1 is MNHEY and CDR2 is SMNVEV (reference sequence). This CDR3 comprises 15 residues. V lost 4 bases and J 3 bases, leaving 16 bases between the germline ends. The CDR3 protein is CASSSRLPGSYEQYF. The DNA for the CDR3 is TGTGCCAGCAGTTCGAGACTGCCCGGGAGCTACGAGCAGTACTTC.

The chain carries TRBV24-1 and TRBJ2-5, with 9 nucleotides matching TRBD1. This CDR3 is 13 amino acids long. Germline values: CDR1 KGHDR, CDR2 SFDVKD. After removal of 9 bases from V and 5 bases from J, the junction contained 6 bases not matched to a gene. The CDR3 DNA follows: TGTGCCACCGGCGGGACAGGGATGGAGACCCAGTACTTC. Translated, it gives CATGGTGMETQYF.